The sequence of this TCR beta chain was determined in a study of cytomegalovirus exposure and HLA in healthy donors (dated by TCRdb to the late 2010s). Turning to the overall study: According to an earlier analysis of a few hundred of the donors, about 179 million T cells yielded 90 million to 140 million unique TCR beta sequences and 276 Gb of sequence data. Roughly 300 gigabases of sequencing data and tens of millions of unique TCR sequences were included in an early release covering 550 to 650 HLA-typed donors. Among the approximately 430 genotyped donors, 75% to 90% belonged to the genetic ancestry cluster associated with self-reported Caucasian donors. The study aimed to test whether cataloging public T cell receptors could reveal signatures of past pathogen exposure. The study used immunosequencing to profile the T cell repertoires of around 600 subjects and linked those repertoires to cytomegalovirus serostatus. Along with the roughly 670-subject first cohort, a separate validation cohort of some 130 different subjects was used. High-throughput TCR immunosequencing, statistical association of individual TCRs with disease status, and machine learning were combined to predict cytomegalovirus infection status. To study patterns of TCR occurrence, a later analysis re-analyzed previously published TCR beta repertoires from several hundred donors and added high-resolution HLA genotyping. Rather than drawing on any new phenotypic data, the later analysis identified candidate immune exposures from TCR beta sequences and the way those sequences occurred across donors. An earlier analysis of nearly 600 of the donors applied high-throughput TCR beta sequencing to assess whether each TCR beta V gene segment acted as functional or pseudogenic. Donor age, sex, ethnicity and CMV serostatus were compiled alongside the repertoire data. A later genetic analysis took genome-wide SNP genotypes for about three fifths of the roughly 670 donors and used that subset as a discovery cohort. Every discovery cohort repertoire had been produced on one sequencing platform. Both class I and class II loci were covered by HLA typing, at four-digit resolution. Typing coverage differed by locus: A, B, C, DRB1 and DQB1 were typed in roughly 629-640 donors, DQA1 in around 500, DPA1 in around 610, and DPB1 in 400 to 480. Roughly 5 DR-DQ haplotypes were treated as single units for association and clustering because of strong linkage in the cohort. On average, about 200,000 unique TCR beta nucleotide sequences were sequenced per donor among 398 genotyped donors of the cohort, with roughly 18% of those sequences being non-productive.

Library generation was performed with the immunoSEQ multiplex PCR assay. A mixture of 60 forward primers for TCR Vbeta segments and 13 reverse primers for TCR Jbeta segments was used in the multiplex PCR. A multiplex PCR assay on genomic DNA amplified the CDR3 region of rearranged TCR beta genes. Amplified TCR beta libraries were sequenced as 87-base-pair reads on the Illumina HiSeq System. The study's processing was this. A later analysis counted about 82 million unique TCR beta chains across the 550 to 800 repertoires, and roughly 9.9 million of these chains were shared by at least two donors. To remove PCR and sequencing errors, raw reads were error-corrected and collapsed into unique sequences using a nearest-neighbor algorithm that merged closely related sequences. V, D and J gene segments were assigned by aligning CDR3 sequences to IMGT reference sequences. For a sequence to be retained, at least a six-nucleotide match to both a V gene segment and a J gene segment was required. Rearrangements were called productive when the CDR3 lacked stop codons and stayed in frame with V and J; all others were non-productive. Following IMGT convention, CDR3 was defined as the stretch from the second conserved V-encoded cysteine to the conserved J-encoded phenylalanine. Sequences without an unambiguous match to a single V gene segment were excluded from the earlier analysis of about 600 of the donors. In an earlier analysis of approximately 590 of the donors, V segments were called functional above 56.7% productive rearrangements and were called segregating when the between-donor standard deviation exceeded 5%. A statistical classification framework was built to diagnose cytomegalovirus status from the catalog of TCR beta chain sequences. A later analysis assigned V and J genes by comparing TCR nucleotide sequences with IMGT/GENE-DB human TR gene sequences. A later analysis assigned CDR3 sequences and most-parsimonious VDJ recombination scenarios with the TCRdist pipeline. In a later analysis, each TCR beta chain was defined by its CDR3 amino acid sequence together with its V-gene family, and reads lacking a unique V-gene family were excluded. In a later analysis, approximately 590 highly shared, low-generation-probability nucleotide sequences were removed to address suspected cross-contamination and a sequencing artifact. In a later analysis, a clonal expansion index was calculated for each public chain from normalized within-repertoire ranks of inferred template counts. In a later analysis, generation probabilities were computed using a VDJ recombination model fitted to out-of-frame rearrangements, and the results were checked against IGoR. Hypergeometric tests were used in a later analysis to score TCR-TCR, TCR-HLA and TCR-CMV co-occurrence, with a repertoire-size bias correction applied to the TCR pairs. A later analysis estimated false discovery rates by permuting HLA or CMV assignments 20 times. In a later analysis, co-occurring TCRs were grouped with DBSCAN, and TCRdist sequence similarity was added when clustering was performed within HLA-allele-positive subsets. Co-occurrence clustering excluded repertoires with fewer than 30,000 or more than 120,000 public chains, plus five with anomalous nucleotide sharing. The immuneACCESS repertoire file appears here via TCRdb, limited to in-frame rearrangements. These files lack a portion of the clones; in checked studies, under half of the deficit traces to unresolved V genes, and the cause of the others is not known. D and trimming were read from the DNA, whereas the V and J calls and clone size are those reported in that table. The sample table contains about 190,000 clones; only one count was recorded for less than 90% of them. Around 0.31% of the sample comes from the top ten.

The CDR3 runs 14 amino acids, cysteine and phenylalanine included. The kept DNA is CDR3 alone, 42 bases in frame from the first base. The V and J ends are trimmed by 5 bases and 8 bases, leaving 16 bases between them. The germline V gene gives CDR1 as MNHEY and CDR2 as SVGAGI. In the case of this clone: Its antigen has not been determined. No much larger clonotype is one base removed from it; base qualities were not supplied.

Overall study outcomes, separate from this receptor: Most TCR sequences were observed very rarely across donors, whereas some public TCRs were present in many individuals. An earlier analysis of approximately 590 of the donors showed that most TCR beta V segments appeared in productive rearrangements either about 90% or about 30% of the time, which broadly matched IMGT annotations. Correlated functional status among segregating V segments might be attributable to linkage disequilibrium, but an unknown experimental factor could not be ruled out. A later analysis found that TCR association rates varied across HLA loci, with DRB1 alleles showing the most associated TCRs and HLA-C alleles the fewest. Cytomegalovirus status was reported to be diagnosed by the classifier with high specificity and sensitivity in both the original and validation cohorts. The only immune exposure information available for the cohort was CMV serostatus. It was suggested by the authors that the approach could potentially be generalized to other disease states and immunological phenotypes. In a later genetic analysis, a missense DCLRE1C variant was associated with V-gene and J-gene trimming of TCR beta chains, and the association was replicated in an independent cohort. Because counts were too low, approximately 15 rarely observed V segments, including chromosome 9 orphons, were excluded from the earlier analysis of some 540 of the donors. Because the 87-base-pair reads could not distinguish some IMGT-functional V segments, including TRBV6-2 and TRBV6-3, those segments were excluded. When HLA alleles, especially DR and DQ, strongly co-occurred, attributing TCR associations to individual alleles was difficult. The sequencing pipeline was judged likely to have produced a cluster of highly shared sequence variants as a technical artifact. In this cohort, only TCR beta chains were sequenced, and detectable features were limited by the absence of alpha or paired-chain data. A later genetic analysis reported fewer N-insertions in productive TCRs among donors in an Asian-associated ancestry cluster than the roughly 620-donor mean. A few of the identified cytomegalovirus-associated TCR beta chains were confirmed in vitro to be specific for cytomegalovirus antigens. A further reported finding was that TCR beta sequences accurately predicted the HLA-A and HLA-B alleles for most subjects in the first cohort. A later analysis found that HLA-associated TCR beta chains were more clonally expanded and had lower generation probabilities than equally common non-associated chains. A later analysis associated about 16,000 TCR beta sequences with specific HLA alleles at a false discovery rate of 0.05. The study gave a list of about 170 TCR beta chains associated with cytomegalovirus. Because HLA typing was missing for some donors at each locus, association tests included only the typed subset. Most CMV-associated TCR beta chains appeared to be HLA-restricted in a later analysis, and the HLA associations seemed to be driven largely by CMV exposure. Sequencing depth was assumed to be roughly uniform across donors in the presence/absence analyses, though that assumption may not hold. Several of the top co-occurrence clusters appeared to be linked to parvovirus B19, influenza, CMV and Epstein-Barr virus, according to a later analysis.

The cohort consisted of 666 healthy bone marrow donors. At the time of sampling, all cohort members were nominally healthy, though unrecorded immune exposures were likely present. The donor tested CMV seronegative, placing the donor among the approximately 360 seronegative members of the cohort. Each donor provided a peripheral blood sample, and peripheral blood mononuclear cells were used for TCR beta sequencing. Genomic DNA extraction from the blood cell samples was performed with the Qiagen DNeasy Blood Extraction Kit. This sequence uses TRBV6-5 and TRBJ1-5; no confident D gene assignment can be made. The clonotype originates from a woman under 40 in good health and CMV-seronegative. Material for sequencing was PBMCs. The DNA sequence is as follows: TGTGCCAGCAGTCATCGGGCCCAGCGGAAGCCCCAGCATTTT. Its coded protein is CASSHRAQRKPQHF.